The sequence of this T cell receptor (beta chain) was determined in a study of blood T cells in healthy people across ages. The authors ran a second PCR of roughly 7 to 11 cycles using a sample-barcoded 5' primer and a J-beta primer mix. TCRdb used MiXCR to reprocess the 5' RACE reads, holding one entry per CDR3 protein. The table has about 1 million distinct CDR3 sequences, under 30% seen once. The CDR3 is 14 amino acids. Trimming removed 3 bases at V and 5 bases at J, with 14 bases between. The data were also submitted as part of a second study, on T cells of mothers and their children.

The material sequenced was blood. The clonotype originates from a girl between 2 and 10 years old in good health. The V gene is TRBV12-3 or TRBV12-4, the J gene TRBJ2-7, with D possibly being TRBD1 (5 bases). CDR3 sequence reads: CASSFLAGYNEQYF. The CDR3 nucleotides are TGTGCCAGCAGTTTCCTCGCAGGGTACAACGAGCAGTACTTC.